These T cell receptor beta chains were read from a single sample in a study of cytomegalovirus exposure and HLA in healthy donors. Some clones are missing from TCRdb's copy, which holds only in-frame ones; the method was immunoSEQ multiplex PCR. The table has fewer than 200,000 clones, approximately 84% seen once. Sequences were obtained from PBMCs. These receptors were obtained from a girl under three years old in good health and CMV-seronegative. Each CDR3 is given without its conserved first and last residue. Not all rows give a size; the values are once, few, many and, for expanded clones, a class.

clone_size,v_call,j_call,cdr3_aa
few,TRBV27,TRBJ1-1,ASSPTGERREYTEAF
-,TRBV20-1,TRBJ2-1,SASQIPEQF
-,TRBV12-5,TRBJ2-1,ASGLETRLGDEQF
-,TRBV5-6,TRBJ1-3,ASSLGSSGNTIY
few,TRBV5-4,TRBJ1-2,ASTPWGGSNYGYT
-,TRBV4-1,TRBJ2-1,ASSPQPDRDQF
once,TRBV30,TRBJ2-3,AWSLLGVKGTDTQY
once,TRBV30,TRBJ2-3,AWSVLGLAGTDTQY
-,TRBV29-1,TRBJ2-3,SVEIGVGSTDTQY
-,TRBV5-1,TRBJ2-3,ASRAGLAPDTQY
-,TRBV11-1,TRBJ2-7,ASSTSDRGRTEQY
-,TRBV30,TRBJ2-5,AWSFRETQY
-,TRBV11-1,TRBJ2-7,ASSFNREYEQY
-,TRBV7-2,TRBJ1-5,ASSLVRDQPQH
-,TRBV5-1,TRBJ2-1,ASSEERTVNEQF
-,TRBV27,TRBJ2-7,ASSFGTGSLYEQY
-,TRBV14,TRBJ2-1,ASSPGGHYNEQF
-,TRBV9,TRBJ2-7,ASSSRDTPYEQY
-,TRBV7-9,TRBJ1-1,ASTARIGHTEAF
-,TRBV5-1,TRBJ2-7,ASSYGTGDPYEQY